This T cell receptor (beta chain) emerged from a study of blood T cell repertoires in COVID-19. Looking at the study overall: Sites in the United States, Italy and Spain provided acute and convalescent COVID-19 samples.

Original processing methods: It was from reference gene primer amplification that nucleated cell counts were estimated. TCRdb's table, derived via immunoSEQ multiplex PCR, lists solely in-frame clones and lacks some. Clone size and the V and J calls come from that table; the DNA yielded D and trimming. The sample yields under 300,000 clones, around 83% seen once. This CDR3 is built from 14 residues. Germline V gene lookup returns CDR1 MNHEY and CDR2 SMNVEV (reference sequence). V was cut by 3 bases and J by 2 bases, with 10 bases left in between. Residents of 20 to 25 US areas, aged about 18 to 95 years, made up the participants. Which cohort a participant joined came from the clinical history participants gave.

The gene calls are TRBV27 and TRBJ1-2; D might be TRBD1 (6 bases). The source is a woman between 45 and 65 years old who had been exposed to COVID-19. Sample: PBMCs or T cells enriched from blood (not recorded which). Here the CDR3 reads CASSFRGANYGYTF. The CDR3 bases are TGTGCCAGCAGTTTCCGGGGGGCGAACTATGGCTACACCTTC.